Below are 16 T cell receptor beta chains sequenced from a single sample in a study of T cells in Graves' hyperthyroidism and ophthalmopathy. TCR beta CDR3 regions were amplified from RNA transcripts. First-round RT-PCR with HTBI primers amplified the TCR CDR3 region. TCRdb reprocessed the multiplex PCR reads with MiXCR, giving one entry per CDR3 protein. Of nearly 250,000 distinct CDR3 sequences in the sample, approximately 23% were seen once. Sequencing was done on a sample of blood. The origin of the receptors is a woman aged 35 to 49 with Graves' ophthalmopathy.

This clonotype was picked up many times. This rearrangement joins TRBV30 to TRBJ2-7; D is undetermined. The CDR3 extends over 11 amino acids. The ends were cut back, 2 bases at V and 2 bases at J, with 4 bases in the middle. CDR1 and CDR2 (germline): GTSNPN, SVGIG (reference sequence). CDR3 residues: CAWSRAYEQYF. In nucleotides, the CDR3 is TGTGCCTGGAGTAGGGCCTACGAGCAGTACTTC.

The sample holds many counts of this clonotype. The CDR3 DNA reads as TGCAGCGTCGCCCCAGAACTAGCGGACGAGCAGTACTTC. This codes for CSVAPELADEQYF. This chain uses TRBV29-1 with TRBJ2-7; TRBD2 matches 8 bases. The V segment lost 6 bases and the J segment 5 bases; nucleotides outside the gene matches: 9. Germline loops: CDR1 SQVTM, CDR2 ANQGSEA. The CDR3 spans 13 residues.

This clonotype was found many times. This rearrangement joins TRBV5-1 to TRBJ2-2; TRBD2 agrees at 11 bases. The CDR3 has 17 residues. V shed 1 base, J shed 0 bases, and the junction held 2 bases outside the gene matches. Germline CDR1 and CDR2: SGHRS and YFSETQ. In DNA form, the CDR3 reads TGCGCCAGCAGCTTGCTAGCGGGAGGCGCGAACACCGGGGAGCTGTTTTTT. Protein product: CASSLLAGGANTGELFF.

This clonotype was seen a single time. This chain uses TRBV30 with TRBJ2-5, with D unclear. The CDR3 covers 13 residues. CDR1 and CDR2 (germline): GTSNPN, SVGIG (reference sequence). Trimming left V 0 bases short and J 0 bases short, with 5 bases between. CDR3 loop: CAWSVQYQETQYF. CDR3 DNA sequence: TGTGCCTGGAGTGTGCAGTACCAAGAGACCCAGTACTTC.

This clonotype was seen ten or more times. The V and J genes are TRBV6-5 and TRBJ1-2; unclear D gene. Germline V gene data show CDR1 as MNHEY and CDR2 as SVGAGI. The CDR3 length is 11 residues. V shed 2 bases and J shed 7 bases, with 5 bases lying between them. CDR3 amino acids: CASSYTLGYTF. In DNA, the CDR3 is TGTGCCAGCAGTTACACCCTTGGCTACACCTTC.

This clonotype was recorded many times. The gene calls are TRBV18 and TRBJ2-7, with 15 bases that match TRBD2. CDR3 length equals 20 residues. The germline V gene encodes CDR1 KGHSH and CDR2 LQKENI. V trimming: 3 bases; J trimming: 8 bases; junction bases outside the gene matches: 20. The CDR3 DNA reads as TGTGCCAGCTCACCTGATGGACTAGCGGGAGGGCCCCCCCCCGCGGGGCAGCAGTACTTC. Its translation: CASSPDGLAGGPPPAGQQYF.

There are many counts of this clonotype. This chain connects TRBV20-1 to TRBJ1-6; weak D call: TRBD1 (6 bases). V lost 2 bases and J lost 8, with 10 bases in between. The CDR3 runs 13 residues. Germline V lookup: CDR1 DFQATT, CDR2 SNEGSKA (reference sequence). The CDR3 nucleotides read TGCAGTGCTAGATCCCCAGGGGATTCACCCCTCCACTTT. It translates to CSARSPGDSPLHF.

This clonotype was observed a few times. This sequence may be a read error, since a much larger clone differs from it by one base. The chain couples TRBV11-1 to TRBJ1-1, with 9 bases lining up with TRBD1. This CDR3 comprises 13 residues. Germline V lookup: CDR1 SGHAT, CDR2 FQDESV (reference sequence). The CDR3 region has the DNA TGTGCCAGCAGCCCACAGGGGGCGACTGGAGCTTTCTTT. It encodes CASSPQGATGAFF.

This clonotype was recorded a few times. The CDR3 here is CASSYSLGGTASYEQYF. DNA for the CDR3: TGTGCCAGCAGTTACTCCCTGGGCGGGACTGCCTCCTACGAGCAGTACTTC. The chain is built from TRBV6-5 and TRBJ2-7, with D possibly being TRBD2 (6 bases). Looked up from germline, CDR1 is MNHEY and CDR2 is SVGAGI. The V end lost 0 bases, the J end lost 0 bases, and 15 bases lay between the germline ends. This CDR3 region has 17 residues.

This clonotype was counted once. The J gene is TRBJ2-7, the V gene TRBV6-5; D unresolved. Germline V gene sequence: CDR1 MNHEY, CDR2 SVGAGI. The CDR3 totals 15 residues. The V gene lost 3 bases and the J gene lost 3 bases, with 15 bases spanning the gap. The chain's CDR3 is CASSYRISSYYEQYF. CDR3 nucleotides: TGTGCCAGCAGTTATCGGATTAGCAGCTACTACGAGCAGTACTTC.

This clonotype was detected ten times or more. The chain links TRBV5-1 to TRBJ2-2; no clear D gene. V was cut by 2 bases and J by 5 bases, with 4 bases left in between. Germline V gene sequence: CDR1 SGHRS, CDR2 YFSETQ. The CDR3 spans 12 residues. Here the CDR3 DNA reads TGCGCCAGCAGCTTTGTGACCGGGGAGCTGTTTTTT. This translates into CASSFVTGELFF.

Regarding this clonotype: This may come from a read error, since a much larger clone is one base off. It is likely a read error, because the conserved phenylalanine at the end of the CDR3 is missing. CDR3 in amino acids: CASINTGSGELFL. In DNA, the CDR3 is TGTGCCAGCATCAATACAGGCTCCGGGGAGCTGTTTCTT. The chain combines TRBV28 with TRBJ2-2, with D tentatively TRBD1 (5 bases). The CDR3 consists of 13 residues. From germline, CDR1 is MDHEN and CDR2 SYDVKM. Trimming took 7 bases from V and 6 from J, leaving 12 bases between them.

This clonotype was seen only a few times. The chain combines TRBV7-2 with TRBJ2-7, with a possible D match to TRBD1 (6 bases). Germline CDR1 reads SGHTA; CDR2 reads FQGNSA. Trimming took 6 bases from V and 6 from J, leaving 15 bases between them. The CDR3 has 13 amino acids. CDR3 coding DNA: TGTGCCAGCAGAACAGGGTTGGTCAGCGAGCAGTACTTC. Protein: CASRTGLVSEQYF.

This clonotype occurred many times. The chain is built from TRBV28 and TRBJ1-5, with D perhaps matching TRBD1 (6 bases). From germline, CDR1 is MDHEN and CDR2 SYDVKM. This CDR3 has 19 residues. V lost 2 bases and J lost 2, with 22 bases in between. The CDR3 region has the DNA TGTGCCAGCAGTTTACACAGGGCTACAAGGTATGCTGGCAATCAGCCCCAGCATTTT. This codes for CASSLHRATRYAGNQPQHF.

In its sample, this clonotype was seen many times. One end of the junction does not line up with germline, which may come from a read error. The chain uses TRBV2 and TRBJ2-7, with TRBD1 identical over 9 bases. Germline values: CDR1 SNHLY, CDR2 FYNNEI. The CDR3 loop spans 15 amino acids. CDR3 residues: CASRRTGTGSSEQYF. CDR3 DNA sequence: TGTGCCAGCAGGCGGACCGGGACAGGGTCCTCCGAGCAGTACTTC.

At least ten counts were recorded for this clonotype. The chain employs TRBV25-1 and TRBJ2-2; 7 bases map to TRBD1. CDR3 length: 17 residues. The V segment lost 1 base and the J segment 1 base; nucleotides outside the gene matches: 6. Germline V gene lookup returns CDR1 MGHDK and CDR2 SYGVNS. The CDR3 bases are TGTGCCAGCAGTGAATGGGACAGACCTATGAACACCGGGGAGCTGTTTTTT. Translation: CASSEWDRPMNTGELFF.